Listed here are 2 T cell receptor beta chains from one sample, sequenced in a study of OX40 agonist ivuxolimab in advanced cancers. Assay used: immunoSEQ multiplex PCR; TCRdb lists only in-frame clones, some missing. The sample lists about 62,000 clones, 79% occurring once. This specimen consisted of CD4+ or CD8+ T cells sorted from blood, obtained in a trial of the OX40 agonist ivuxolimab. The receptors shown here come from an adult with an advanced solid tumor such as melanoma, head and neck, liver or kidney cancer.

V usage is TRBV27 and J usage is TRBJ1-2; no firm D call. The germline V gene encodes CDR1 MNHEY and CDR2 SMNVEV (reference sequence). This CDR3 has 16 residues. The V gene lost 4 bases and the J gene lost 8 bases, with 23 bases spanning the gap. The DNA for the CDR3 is TGTGCCAGCAGTTCGATATCCCGAGAGCCTGGAAAGGGCTACACCTTC. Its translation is CASSSISREPGKGYTF.

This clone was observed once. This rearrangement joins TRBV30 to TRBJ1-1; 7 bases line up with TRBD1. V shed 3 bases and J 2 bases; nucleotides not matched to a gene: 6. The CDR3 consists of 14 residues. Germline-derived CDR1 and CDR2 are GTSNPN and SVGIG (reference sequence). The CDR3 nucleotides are TGTGCCTGGAGAGGGGGGACAGCAAACACTGAAGCTTTCTTT. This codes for CAWRGGTANTEAFF.